This TCR beta chain was recovered during a study of cytomegalovirus exposure and HLA in healthy donors. Study results and caveats: Researchers counted 150 to 200 TCR beta chains as cytomegalovirus-associated. There were some V segments, including TRBV6-2 and TRBV6-3, excluded as indistinguishable.

This clone has only one observation. Its target is unknown. Amplification used 60 Vbeta primers and 13 Jbeta primers. Sequenced by immunoSEQ multiplex PCR; TCRdb stores in-frame clones only, minus some. Here the sample spans about 140,000 clones, around 59% being singletons. The V gene lost 3 bases and the J gene lost 0 bases, with 12 bases spanning the gap. The CDR3 extends over 16 amino acids. Germline lookup yields CDR1 LNHDA and CDR2 SQIVND (reference sequence). Likely unrecorded immune exposures existed in these nominally healthy donors. The chain is built from TRBV19 and TRBJ2-1; a possible D gene is TRBD2 (6 bases). The sequence came from a male donor in good health and CMV-seronegative. The specimen sequenced was PBMCs. The CDR3 DNA is TGTGCCAGTAGTATTTTTGCGGGGAGCTCCTACAATGAGCAGTTCTTC. It yields the protein CASSIFAGSSYNEQFF.